The rows below give T cell receptor beta chains drawn from one sample of a study of blood T cell repertoires in COVID-19. Generated by immunoSEQ multiplex PCR, the TCRdb table keeps only in-frame clones and is missing some. Seen here are some 98,000 clones, approximately 80% observed once, and the top ten hold roughly 25%. The sequencing sample was made of peripheral blood. These receptors all come from a man in his 60s with acute or convalescent COVID-19. Each CDR3 is given with its conserved first and last residue. Each record gives: CDR3 DNA, CDR3 protein, D gene, J gene, clone size, CDR3 length, V gene. D genes are given only for firm matches. Not every row has a clone size; where given, it reads once, few, many or a size class.

CDR3 DNA: TGTGCCAGCAGTTCGGCCGGGACAGGGAATTCACCCCTCCACTTT
CDR3 protein: CASSSAGTGNSPLHF
D gene: TRBD1
J gene: TRBJ1-6
clone size: NA
CDR3 length: 15
V gene: TRBV27

CDR3 DNA: TGCGCCAGCAGCCCCCCGGGTGTCTATGGCTACACCTTC
CDR3 protein: CASSPPGVYGYTF
D gene: NA
J gene: TRBJ1-2
clone size: NA
CDR3 length: 13
V gene: TRBV4-1

CDR3 DNA: TGTGCCAGTAGGACAGGGGCGAACACCGGGGAGCTGTTTTTT
CDR3 protein: CASRTGANTGELFF
D gene: TRBD1
J gene: TRBJ2-2
clone size: NA
CDR3 length: 14
V gene: TRBV19

CDR3 DNA: TGTGCCAGCAGCCAAGACGGAGAAGGGGCCATGAACACTGAAGCTTTCTTT
CDR3 protein: CASSQDGEGAMNTEAFF
D gene: NA
J gene: TRBJ1-1
clone size: NA
CDR3 length: 17
V gene: TRBV4-2

CDR3 DNA: TGTGCCAGCAGCTTGGGACAGTTCACAGATACGCAGTATTTT
CDR3 protein: CASSLGQFTDTQYF
D gene: NA
J gene: TRBJ2-3
clone size: once
CDR3 length: 14
V gene: TRBV5-6

CDR3 DNA: TGCGCCAGCAGCCAAGAAGGGACAGGGGGAGGTGGCTACACCTTC
CDR3 protein: CASSQEGTGGGGYTF
D gene: TRBD1
J gene: TRBJ1-2
clone size: NA
CDR3 length: 15
V gene: TRBV4-3

CDR3 DNA: TGTGCCAGCAGCTTTGGGTCAGGGGAAAAACTGTTTTTT
CDR3 protein: CASSFGSGEKLFF
D gene: NA
J gene: TRBJ1-4
clone size: NA
CDR3 length: 13
V gene: TRBV7-2

CDR3 DNA: TGCAGCGTTGAAGCTCCCAGAAAGAGGAGCTATGGCTACACCTTC
CDR3 protein: CSVEAPRKRSYGYTF
D gene: NA
J gene: TRBJ1-2
clone size: NA
CDR3 length: 15
V gene: TRBV29-1

CDR3 DNA: TGTGCCAGCAGCCCTCGGGGACTAGCGGGGGATACGCAGTATTTT
CDR3 protein: CASSPRGLAGDTQYF
D gene: TRBD2
J gene: TRBJ2-3
clone size: NA
CDR3 length: 15
V gene: TRBV3-1/TRBV3-2

CDR3 DNA: TGTGCCAGCAGCCCGGAACGGGGGGCCAAAAACATTCAGTACTTC
CDR3 protein: CASSPERGAKNIQYF
D gene: NA
J gene: TRBJ2-4
clone size: NA
CDR3 length: 15
V gene: TRBV7-2

CDR3 DNA: TGTGCCAGCAGCTCGCGGGGGACCGGGGAGCTGTTTTTT
CDR3 protein: CASSSRGTGELFF
D gene: TRBD2
J gene: TRBJ2-2
clone size: NA
CDR3 length: 13
V gene: TRBV14

CDR3 DNA: TGTGCCACCAGTGACACCGGGACTAGCGGGGGGCGATCTCTTCAGTATTTT
CDR3 protein: CATSDTGTSGGRSLQYF
D gene: TRBD2
J gene: TRBJ2-3
clone size: NA
CDR3 length: 17
V gene: TRBV24-1

CDR3 DNA: TGTGCCAGCAGCTCTCCGGGCAGGGGGACACTCTACGAGCAGTACTTC
CDR3 protein: CASSSPGRGTLYEQYF
D gene: TRBD1
J gene: TRBJ2-7
clone size: NA
CDR3 length: 16
V gene: TRBV11-2

CDR3 DNA: TGTGCCAGCAGCTTTAGTGATCTGAACACCGGGGAGCTGTTTTTT
CDR3 protein: CASSFSDLNTGELFF
D gene: NA
J gene: TRBJ2-2
clone size: NA
CDR3 length: 15
V gene: TRBV5-5

CDR3 DNA: TGCGCCAGCAGCCCCCGTCTGGGACAGGGAAGCCACAATGAGCAGTTCTTC
CDR3 protein: CASSPRLGQGSHNEQFF
D gene: TRBD1
J gene: TRBJ2-1
clone size: NA
CDR3 length: 17
V gene: TRBV5-1

CDR3 DNA: TGTGCCAGCAATAAAAACACAGATACGCAGTATTTT
CDR3 protein: CASNKNTDTQYF
D gene: NA
J gene: TRBJ2-3
clone size: NA
CDR3 length: 12
V gene: TRBV2

CDR3 DNA: TGTGCCAGCAGCTTTGGAGGAGGCGGGAGCAATCAGCCCCAGCATTTT
CDR3 protein: CASSFGGGGSNQPQHF
D gene: NA
J gene: TRBJ1-5
clone size: NA
CDR3 length: 16
V gene: TRBV5-6

CDR3 DNA: TGTGCCAGCAGCTTAGCAAGCGAGACCCAGTACTTC
CDR3 protein: CASSLASETQYF
D gene: NA
J gene: TRBJ2-5
clone size: NA
CDR3 length: 12
V gene: TRBV7-2

CDR3 DNA: TGTGCCAGCAAGGCGGCCCCCTATAATTCACCCCTCCACTTT
CDR3 protein: CASKAAPYNSPLHF
D gene: NA
J gene: TRBJ1-6
clone size: NA
CDR3 length: 14
V gene: TRBV25-1

CDR3 DNA: TGTGCCAGCAGTTACAGTCAGCGGGAACCGGTAGAGACCCAGTACTTC
CDR3 protein: CASSYSQREPVETQYF
D gene: TRBD2
J gene: TRBJ2-5
clone size: NA
CDR3 length: 16
V gene: TRBV6-2/TRBV6-3

CDR3 DNA: TGTGCCAGCACCAGACTAGCGGGGGGCGGGTACAATGAGCAGTTCTTC
CDR3 protein: CASTRLAGGGYNEQFF
D gene: TRBD2
J gene: TRBJ2-1
clone size: NA
CDR3 length: 16
V gene: TRBV7-9

CDR3 DNA: TGTGCCAGCAGTGGACAGCCTCGGTCCTACAATGAGCAGTTCTTC
CDR3 protein: CASSGQPRSYNEQFF
D gene: NA
J gene: TRBJ2-1
clone size: once
CDR3 length: 15
V gene: TRBV9

CDR3 DNA: TGTGCCAGCAGTTCCCCCGCAACTAATGAAAAACTGTTTTTT
CDR3 protein: CASSSPATNEKLFF
D gene: NA
J gene: TRBJ1-4
clone size: NA
CDR3 length: 14
V gene: TRBV5-4

CDR3 DNA: TGTGCCAGCAGTTCTCAGGGTTCGGCTGAAGCTTTCTTT
CDR3 protein: CASSSQGSAEAFF
D gene: NA
J gene: TRBJ1-1
clone size: NA
CDR3 length: 13
V gene: TRBV28

CDR3 DNA: TGTGCCAGCAGCCCTCCCGGGACTAGGAATGAGCAGTTCTTC
CDR3 protein: CASSPPGTRNEQFF
D gene: TRBD2
J gene: TRBJ2-1
clone size: NA
CDR3 length: 14
V gene: TRBV3-1/TRBV3-2

CDR3 DNA: TGTGCCAGTAGTATAGATCGGGGGGCGAGGGACACTGAAGCTTTCTTT
CDR3 protein: CASSIDRGARDTEAFF
D gene: NA
J gene: TRBJ1-1
clone size: NA
CDR3 length: 16
V gene: TRBV19

CDR3 DNA: TGTGCCAGCAGCTACAGGACAGGGACGTTAGATACGCAGTATTTT
CDR3 protein: CASSYRTGTLDTQYF
D gene: TRBD1
J gene: TRBJ2-3
clone size: NA
CDR3 length: 15
V gene: TRBV7-9

CDR3 DNA: TGTGCCAGCAGTTACTCAGGTGGTCGGGGGGAGACCCAGTACTTC
CDR3 protein: CASSYSGGRGETQYF
D gene: NA
J gene: TRBJ2-5
clone size: once
CDR3 length: 15
V gene: TRBV6-5

CDR3 DNA: TGTGCCAGCAGCGTGAAGGGGGAGCAGGAATTT
CDR3 protein: CASSVKGEQEF
D gene: NA
J gene: TRBJ1-1
clone size: NA
CDR3 length: 11
V gene: TRBV2

CDR3 DNA: TGTGCCAGCAGTCTAAAAAGGCCGGGACAGGGGAACTATGGCTACACCTTC
CDR3 protein: CASSLKRPGQGNYGYTF
D gene: TRBD1
J gene: TRBJ1-2
clone size: NA
CDR3 length: 17
V gene: TRBV6-6

CDR3 DNA: TGTGCCAGCAGCCGTACGAGGGCGGGAGGAAACACCATATATTTT
CDR3 protein: CASSRTRAGGNTIYF
D gene: NA
J gene: TRBJ1-3
clone size: NA
CDR3 length: 15
V gene: TRBV3-1/TRBV3-2

CDR3 DNA: TGTGCCAGCAGCTCTGGACGGTGGGAGGATTTGAACACTGAAGCTTTCTTT
CDR3 protein: CASSSGRWEDLNTEAFF
D gene: NA
J gene: TRBJ1-1
clone size: few
CDR3 length: 17
V gene: TRBV5-8

CDR3 DNA: TGTGCCAGCAGTGAATTGTTGGAGTACGGGGGGCGTTTTGAAAAACTGTTTTTT
CDR3 protein: CASSELLEYGGRFEKLFF
D gene: NA
J gene: TRBJ1-4
clone size: NA
CDR3 length: 18
V gene: TRBV25-1

CDR3 DNA: TGTGCCAGCAGCGTTCTTCAGGGTCCCGGGGAGCTGTTTTTT
CDR3 protein: CASSVLQGPGELFF
D gene: NA
J gene: TRBJ2-2
clone size: NA
CDR3 length: 14
V gene: TRBV9

CDR3 DNA: TGTGCCAGCAGACTTGACAGGGCCGGAAACACCATATATTTT
CDR3 protein: CASRLDRAGNTIYF
D gene: TRBD1
J gene: TRBJ1-3
clone size: once
CDR3 length: 14
V gene: TRBV28

CDR3 DNA: TGTGCCAGCACGGGGTACGCAGGGGATAGGGAGACCCAGTACTTC
CDR3 protein: CASTGYAGDRETQYF
D gene: NA
J gene: TRBJ2-5
clone size: once
CDR3 length: 15
V gene: TRBV6-5

CDR3 DNA: TGTGCCAGCAGTTACAGACTAGCGGTATACCAAGAGACCCAGTACTTC
CDR3 protein: CASSYRLAVYQETQYF
D gene: TRBD2
J gene: TRBJ2-5
clone size: NA
CDR3 length: 16
V gene: TRBV6-5

CDR3 DNA: TGTGCCAGCGGCCTCGACACCGGGGAGCTGTTTTTT
CDR3 protein: CASGLDTGELFF
D gene: NA
J gene: TRBJ2-2
clone size: NA
CDR3 length: 12
V gene: TRBV7-9

CDR3 DNA: TGTGCCAGCTCACCCACTAGACAGGGCTCCGGCTACACCTTC
CDR3 protein: CASSPTRQGSGYTF
D gene: TRBD1
J gene: TRBJ1-2
clone size: NA
CDR3 length: 14
V gene: TRBV18

CDR3 DNA: TGTGCCTCCCGCAGGGGGAAGGACTATGGCTACACCTTC
CDR3 protein: CASRRGKDYGYTF
D gene: TRBD1
J gene: TRBJ1-2
clone size: NA
CDR3 length: 13
V gene: TRBV19

CDR3 DNA: TGTGCCAGCACGGGCAGGGGGAGGAACGAGCAGTACTTC
CDR3 protein: CASTGRGRNEQYF
D gene: NA
J gene: TRBJ2-7
clone size: NA
CDR3 length: 13
V gene: TRBV27

CDR3 DNA: TGTGCCAGCAGTTACTTCGGGGGGGACGAGCAGTACTTC
CDR3 protein: CASSYFGGDEQYF
D gene: TRBD2
J gene: TRBJ2-7
clone size: NA
CDR3 length: 13
V gene: TRBV6-5

CDR3 DNA: TGCGCCAGCAGCTTGGGACTAGCGGGACACCAAGAGACCCAGTACTTC
CDR3 protein: CASSLGLAGHQETQYF
D gene: TRBD2
J gene: TRBJ2-5
clone size: NA
CDR3 length: 16
V gene: TRBV5-1

CDR3 DNA: TGTGCCAGCAGTCTACCGACTGAAGCTTTCTTT
CDR3 protein: CASSLPTEAFF
D gene: NA
J gene: TRBJ1-1
clone size: NA
CDR3 length: 11
V gene: TRBV28

CDR3 DNA: TGTGCCAGCAGCTGGGGGACAGCCCTATCCGGCTACACCTTC
CDR3 protein: CASSWGTALSGYTF
D gene: TRBD1
J gene: TRBJ1-2
clone size: NA
CDR3 length: 14
V gene: TRBV5-6